These 10 T cell receptor beta chains came from one sample sequenced in a study of identical twins. TCRdb passed the 5' RACE reads through MiXCR, listing each CDR3 protein once. The sample lists 600,000 to 850,000 distinct CDR3 sequences, approximately 18% occurring once. These sequences were also reported in another study, on T cells expressing NK-cell markers.

Sequenced: PBMCs. The receptors were gathered from a woman aged 18-30 years in good health.

This clonotype was detected a few times. The chain is built from TRBV11-2 and TRBJ2-1, with D perhaps matching TRBD2 (7 bases). Germline lookup yields CDR1 SGHAT and CDR2 FQNNGV. The CDR3 sequence is 15 residues long. Trimming stripped 8 bases from V and 4 bases from J, with 18 bases between. CDR3 coding DNA: TGTGCCAGCGGTAGAGGGGGGAGGGCTTACAATGAGCAGTTCTTC. The encoded protein is CASGRGGRAYNEQFF.

This clonotype was seen more than once but under ten times. The chain is built from TRBV12-3 or TRBV12-4 and TRBJ1-1; D is undetermined. With 6 bases removed from V and 8 bases from J, the gap between germline ends came to 10 bases. The CDR3 extends over 11 amino acids. CDR3 sequence reads: CASRRSREAFF. CDR3 DNA: TGTGCCAGCAGAAGAAGCAGAGAAGCTTTCTTT.

This clonotype was picked up many times. This chain uses TRBV2 with TRBJ2-1, with D perhaps matching TRBD2 (6 bases). Trimming took off 3 bases at V and 3 bases at J, with 6 bases between the two ends. The CDR3 is made up of 13 amino acids. Looked up from germline, CDR1 is SNHLY and CDR2 is FYNNEI. CDR3 DNA: TGTGCCAGCAGTGAGGGGGGCTACAATGAGCAGTTCTTC. Translation: CASSEGGYNEQFF.

CDR3 amino acids: CASSSRDRYTF. As DNA, the CDR3 is TGTGCCAGCAGTTCTCGTGATCGCTACACCTTC. The chain combines TRBV12-3 or TRBV12-4 with TRBJ1-2; no reliable D call. The CDR3 has 11 amino acids. Trimming removed 4 bases at V and 9 bases at J, with 9 bases between.

This clonotype was detected a few times. The CDR3 region is CASSLSTTGNTEAFF. The DNA for the CDR3 is TGCGCCAGCAGCTTGTCTACGACTGGGAACACTGAAGCTTTCTTT. This chain uses TRBV5-1 with TRBJ1-1; the D is unclear. Trimming stripped 1 base from V and 1 base from J, with 11 bases between. The CDR3 has 15 amino acids. Germline V CDR1 and CDR2: SGHRS, YFSETQ.

V usage is TRBV20-1 and J usage is TRBJ2-7; weak D call: TRBD1 (5 bases). The ends were cut back, 0 bases at V and 3 bases at J, with 9 bases in the middle. Germline V CDR1 and CDR2: DFQATT, SNEGSKA (reference sequence). This CDR3 has 13 amino acids. The CDR3 protein is CSARDAGHYEQYF. The CDR3 coding sequence is TGCAGTGCTAGAGATGCAGGACACTACGAGCAGTACTTC.

The gene calls are TRBV5-1 and TRBJ2-7; no reliable D call. Between the trimmed V and J ends, which lost 0 bases and 3 bases, there was a span of 22 bases. The CDR3 sequence is 18 residues long. In germline, CDR1 is SGHRS, CDR2 YFSETQ. CDR3 nucleotide sequence: TGCGCCAGCAGCTTGGACGCCAGACCAAACTCAACCAGCTACGAGCAGTACTTC. Translation gives CASSLDARPNSTSYEQYF. The whole variable domain, filled in from reference TRBV5-1 and TRBJ2-7, reads KAGVTQTPRYLIKTRGQQVTLSCSPISGHRSVSWYQQTPGQGLQFLFEYFSETQRNKGNFPGRFSGRQFSNSRSEMNVSTLELGDSALYLCASSLDARPNSTSYEQYFGPGTRLTVT.

The CDR3 loop reads CASSQSGGYTF. The DNA of the CDR3 is TGTGCCAGCAGCCAGTCTGGTGGCTACACCTTC. V and J are TRBV3-1 and TRBJ1-2, with D uncertain. Trimming pared 3 bases from V and 7 bases from J, leaving 6 bases between. From germline, CDR1 is LGHDT and CDR2 YNNKEL (reference sequence). This CDR3 region has 11 residues.

There are many counts of this clonotype. The chain joins TRBV6-2 or TRBV6-3 to TRBJ2-1; TRBD2 matches 7 bases. Germline V gene lookup returns CDR1 MNHEY and CDR2 SVGEGT. V was clipped by 2 bases and J by 5 bases; unmatched bases: 9. This CDR3 comprises 16 residues. The CDR3 coding sequence is TGTGCCAGCAGTTACCTCCCCCCCGGGACTAACAATGAGCAGTTCTTC. Protein sequence: CASSYLPPGTNNEQFF.

This clonotype was detected a few times. The chain joins TRBV5-6 to TRBJ2-3, with 8 bases aligning to TRBD2. This CDR3 spans 16 amino acids. After removal of 4 bases from V and 2 bases from J, the junction contained 9 bases not matched to a gene. Per germline, CDR1 SGHDT and CDR2 YYEEEE. CDR3 residues: CASSPLKRGYTDTQYF. CDR3 in DNA: TGTGCCAGCAGCCCCTTAAAGCGGGGGTACACAGATACGCAGTATTTT. The full variable domain, rest sourced from reference TRBV5-6 and TRBJ2-3, is DAGVTQSPTHLIKTRGQQVTLRCSPKSGHDTVSWYQQALGQGPQFIFQYYEEEERQRGNFPDRFSGHQFPNYSSELNVNALLLGDSALYLCASSPLKRGYTDTQYFGPGTRLTVL.